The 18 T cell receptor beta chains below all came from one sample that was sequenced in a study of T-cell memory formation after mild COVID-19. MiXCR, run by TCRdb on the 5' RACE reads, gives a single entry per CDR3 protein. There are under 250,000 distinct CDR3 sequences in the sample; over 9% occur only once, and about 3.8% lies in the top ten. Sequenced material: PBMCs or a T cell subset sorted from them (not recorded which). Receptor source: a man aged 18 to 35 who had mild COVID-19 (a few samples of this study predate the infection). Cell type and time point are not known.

The CDR3 spells CASSQTTGGINYGYTF. CDR3 nucleotide sequence: TGCGCCAGCAGCCAAACGACAGGCGGTATCAACTATGGCTACACCTTC. V is TRBV4-1 and J is TRBJ1-2, with D possibly being TRBD1 (6 bases). V lost 2 bases and J 2 bases, leaving 15 bases between the germline ends. Looked up from germline, CDR1 is MGHRA and CDR2 is YSYEKL. The CDR3 has 16 residues.

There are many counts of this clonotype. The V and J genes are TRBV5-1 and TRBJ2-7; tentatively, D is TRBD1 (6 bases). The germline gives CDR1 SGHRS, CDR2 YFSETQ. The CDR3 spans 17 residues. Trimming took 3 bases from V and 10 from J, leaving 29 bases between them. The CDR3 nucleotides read TGCGCCAGCAGCTGGGAGACAGGCGGATACGCCCGTATTATCCAGTACTTC. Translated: CASSWETGGYARIIQYF.

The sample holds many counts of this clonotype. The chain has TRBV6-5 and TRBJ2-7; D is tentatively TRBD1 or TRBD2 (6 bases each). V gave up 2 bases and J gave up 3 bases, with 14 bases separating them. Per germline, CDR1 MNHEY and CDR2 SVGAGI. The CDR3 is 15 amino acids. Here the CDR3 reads CASSYDKGGNYEQYF. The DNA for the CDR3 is TGTGCCAGCAGTTACGACAAGGGGGGAAACTACGAGCAGTACTTC.

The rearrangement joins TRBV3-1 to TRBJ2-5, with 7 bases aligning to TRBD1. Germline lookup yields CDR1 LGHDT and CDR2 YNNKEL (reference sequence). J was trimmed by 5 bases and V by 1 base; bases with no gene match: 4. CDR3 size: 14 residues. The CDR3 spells CASSQAARGETQYF. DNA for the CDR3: TGTGCCAGCAGCCAAGCGGCCAGGGGGGAGACCCAGTACTTC.

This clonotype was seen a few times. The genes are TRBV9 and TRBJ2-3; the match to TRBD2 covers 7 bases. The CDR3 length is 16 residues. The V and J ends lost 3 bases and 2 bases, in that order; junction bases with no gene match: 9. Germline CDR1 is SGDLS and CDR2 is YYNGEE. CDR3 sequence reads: CASSAPGLGATDTQYF. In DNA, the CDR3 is TGTGCCAGCAGCGCCCCCGGACTAGGGGCCACAGATACGCAGTATTTT.

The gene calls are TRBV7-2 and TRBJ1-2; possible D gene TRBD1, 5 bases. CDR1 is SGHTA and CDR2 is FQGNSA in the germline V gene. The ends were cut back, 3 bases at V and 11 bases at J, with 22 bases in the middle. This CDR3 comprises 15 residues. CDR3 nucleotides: TGTGCCAGCAGCTTCGCGGGGCTGGTGGAAGTAAGATACACCTTC. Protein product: CASSFAGLVEVRYTF.

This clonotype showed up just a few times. CDR3 sequence reads: CSARTGDWNTEAFF. CDR3 bases: TGCAGTGCTAGAACCGGGGATTGGAACACTGAAGCTTTCTTT. The chain links TRBV20-1 to TRBJ1-1; D gene unclear. CDR1 is DFQATT and CDR2 is SNEGSKA in the germline V gene (reference sequence). V was shortened by 2 bases and J by 1 base, with 11 bases between the two germline ends. This CDR3 comprises 14 residues.

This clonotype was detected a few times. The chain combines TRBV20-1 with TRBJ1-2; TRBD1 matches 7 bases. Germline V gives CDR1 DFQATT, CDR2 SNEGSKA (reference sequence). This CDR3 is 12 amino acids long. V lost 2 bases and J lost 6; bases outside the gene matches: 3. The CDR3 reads CSARSDRDGYTF. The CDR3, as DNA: TGCAGTGCTAGATCAGACAGGGATGGCTACACCTTC.

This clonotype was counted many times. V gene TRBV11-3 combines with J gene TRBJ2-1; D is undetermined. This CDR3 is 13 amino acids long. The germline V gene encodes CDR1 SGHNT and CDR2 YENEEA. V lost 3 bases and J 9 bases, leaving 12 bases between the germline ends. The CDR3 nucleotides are TGTGCCAGCAGCTTTATCCCCGAAGGTGAGCAGTTCTTC. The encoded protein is CASSFIPEGEQFF.

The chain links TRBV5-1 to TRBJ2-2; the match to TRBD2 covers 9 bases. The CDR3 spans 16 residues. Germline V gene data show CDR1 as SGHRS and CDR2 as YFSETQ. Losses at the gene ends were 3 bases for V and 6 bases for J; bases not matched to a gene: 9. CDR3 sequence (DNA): TGCGCCAGCAGCTGGTCAGCGGGAGGAGGAGCCGGGGAGCTGTTTTTT. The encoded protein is CASSWSAGGGAGELFF.

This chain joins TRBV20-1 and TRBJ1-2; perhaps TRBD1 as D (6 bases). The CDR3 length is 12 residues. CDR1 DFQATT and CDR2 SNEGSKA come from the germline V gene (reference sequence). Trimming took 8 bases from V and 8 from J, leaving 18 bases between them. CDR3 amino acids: CSPTGSGGGYTF. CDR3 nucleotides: TGCAGTCCAACAGGGAGCGGAGGGGGCTACACCTTC.

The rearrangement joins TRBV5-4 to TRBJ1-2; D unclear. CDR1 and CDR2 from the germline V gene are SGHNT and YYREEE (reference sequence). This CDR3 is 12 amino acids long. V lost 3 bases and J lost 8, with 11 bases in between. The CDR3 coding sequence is TGTGCCAGCAGCTCCGGCCGGTACGGCTACACCTTC. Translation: CASSSGRYGYTF.

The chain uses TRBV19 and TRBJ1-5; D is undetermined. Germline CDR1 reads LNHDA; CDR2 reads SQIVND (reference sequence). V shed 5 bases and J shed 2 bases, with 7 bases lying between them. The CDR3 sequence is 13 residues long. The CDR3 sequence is CASSWERNQPQHF. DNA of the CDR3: TGTGCCAGTAGTTGGGAACGCAATCAGCCCCAGCATTTT.

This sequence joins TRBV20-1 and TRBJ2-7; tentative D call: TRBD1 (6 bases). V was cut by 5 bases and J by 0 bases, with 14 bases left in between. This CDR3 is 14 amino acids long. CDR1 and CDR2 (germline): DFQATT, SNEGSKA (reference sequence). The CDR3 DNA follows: TGCAGTGCTTCCCGGACAGCAAGCTCCTACGAGCAGTACTTC. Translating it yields CSASRTASSYEQYF.

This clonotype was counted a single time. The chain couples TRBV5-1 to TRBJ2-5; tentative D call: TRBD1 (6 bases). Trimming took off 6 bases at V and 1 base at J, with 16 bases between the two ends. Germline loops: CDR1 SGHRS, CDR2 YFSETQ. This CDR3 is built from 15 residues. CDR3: CASTLTGSTQETQYF. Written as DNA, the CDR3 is TGCGCCAGCACCCTGACAGGCTCGACCCAAGAGACCCAGTACTTC.

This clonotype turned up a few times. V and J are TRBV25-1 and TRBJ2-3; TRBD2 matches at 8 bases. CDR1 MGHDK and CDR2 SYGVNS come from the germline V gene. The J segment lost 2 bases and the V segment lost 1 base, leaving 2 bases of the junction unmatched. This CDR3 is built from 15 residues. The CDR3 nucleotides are TGTGCCAGCAGTGAATGGCGGGGGGACACAGATACGCAGTATTTT. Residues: CASSEWRGDTDTQYF.

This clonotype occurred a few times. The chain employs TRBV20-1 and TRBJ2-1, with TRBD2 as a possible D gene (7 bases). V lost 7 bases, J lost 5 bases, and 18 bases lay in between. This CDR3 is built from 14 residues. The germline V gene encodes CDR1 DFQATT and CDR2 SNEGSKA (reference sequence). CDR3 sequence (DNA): TGCAGTGTGAAGGGGCGGGGGCCTGACAATGAGCAGTTCTTC. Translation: CSVKGRGPDNEQFF.

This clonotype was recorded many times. The CDR3 region is CASSPRGARGELFF. The CDR3 DNA reads as TGTGCCAGCAGCCCGAGGGGGGCTCGCGGGGAGCTGTTTTTT. V is TRBV7-2 and J is TRBJ2-2; D is tentatively TRBD1 or TRBD2 (6 bases each). The CDR3 consists of 14 residues. Germline V CDR1 and CDR2: SGHTA, FQGNSA. The V gene lost 5 bases and the J gene lost 7 bases, with 14 bases spanning the gap.